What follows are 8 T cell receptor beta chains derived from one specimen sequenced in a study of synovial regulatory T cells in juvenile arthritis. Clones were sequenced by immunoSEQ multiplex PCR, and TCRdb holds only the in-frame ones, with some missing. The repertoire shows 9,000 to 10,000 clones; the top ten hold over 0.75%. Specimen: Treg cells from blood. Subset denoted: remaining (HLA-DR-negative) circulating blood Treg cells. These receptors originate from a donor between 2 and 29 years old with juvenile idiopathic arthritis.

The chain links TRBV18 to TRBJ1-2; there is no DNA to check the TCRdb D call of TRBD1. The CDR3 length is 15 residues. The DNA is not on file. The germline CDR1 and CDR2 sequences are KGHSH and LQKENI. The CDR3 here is CASSPLSTGLDGYTF. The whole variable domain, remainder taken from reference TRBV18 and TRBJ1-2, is NAGVMQNPRHLVRRRGQEARLRCSPMKGHSHVYWYRQLPEEGLKFMVYLQKENIIDESGMPKERFSAEFPKEGPSILRIQQVVRGDSAAYFCASSPLSTGLDGYTFGSGTRLTVV.

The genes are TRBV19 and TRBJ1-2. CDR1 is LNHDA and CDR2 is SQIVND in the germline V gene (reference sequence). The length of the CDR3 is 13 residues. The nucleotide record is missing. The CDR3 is CASTSRGLYGYTF.

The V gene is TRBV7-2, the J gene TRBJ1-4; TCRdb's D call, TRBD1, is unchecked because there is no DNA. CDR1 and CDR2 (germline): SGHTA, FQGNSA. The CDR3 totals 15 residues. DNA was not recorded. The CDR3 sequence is CASSPGQGTNEKLFF.

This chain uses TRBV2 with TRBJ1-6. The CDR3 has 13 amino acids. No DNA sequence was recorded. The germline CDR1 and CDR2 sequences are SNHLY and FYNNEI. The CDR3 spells CASRVESNSPLHF.

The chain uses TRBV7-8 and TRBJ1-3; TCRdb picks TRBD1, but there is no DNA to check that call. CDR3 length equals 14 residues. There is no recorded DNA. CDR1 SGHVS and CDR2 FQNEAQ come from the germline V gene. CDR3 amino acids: CASGKGGSGNTIYF.

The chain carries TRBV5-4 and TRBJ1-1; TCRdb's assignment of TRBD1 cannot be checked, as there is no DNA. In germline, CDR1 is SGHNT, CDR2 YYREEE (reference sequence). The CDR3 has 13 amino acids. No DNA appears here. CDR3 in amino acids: CASSIQVNTEAFF.

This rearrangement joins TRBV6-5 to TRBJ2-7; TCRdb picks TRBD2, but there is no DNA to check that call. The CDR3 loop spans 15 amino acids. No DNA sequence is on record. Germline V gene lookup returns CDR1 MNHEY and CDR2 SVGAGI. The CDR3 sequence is CASSSVRGSSYEQYF.

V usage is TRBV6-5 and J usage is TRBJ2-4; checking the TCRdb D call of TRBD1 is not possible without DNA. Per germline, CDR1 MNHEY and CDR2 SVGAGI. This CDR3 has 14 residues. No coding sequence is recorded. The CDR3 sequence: CASSYHLAGDIQYF.